This T cell receptor (beta chain) came from a study of T cell changes during pregnancy in multiple sclerosis. Sequencing used immunoSEQ multiplex PCR; TCRdb keeps in-frame clones, though not all of them. The sample has tens of thousands of clones, roughly 92% seen once. The sequence was collected from a female donor in good health, enrolled as a control in a pregnancy study. This specimen was peripheral blood, taken in the second trimester of pregnancy.

CDR3: CASSEGVGALQETQYF. CDR3 coding DNA: TGTGCCAGCAGTGAAGGCGTAGGGGCCTTACAAGAGACCCAGTACTTC. The rearrangement uses TRBV6-1 and TRBJ2-5, with D perhaps matching TRBD1 (5 bases). The CDR3 has 16 amino acids. Germline V gene sequence: CDR1 MNHNS, CDR2 SASEGT. Trimming cost V 1 base and J 2 bases, with 14 bases left between them.